The 14 T cell receptor beta chains listed next were all sequenced from one sample in a study of shared clonotypes between healthy human individuals. TCRdb keeps only in-frame clones here, not all; method: immunoSEQ multiplex PCR. There are millions of clones in the sample; around nine tenths occur only once, and over 0.12% lies in the top ten. Sequencing was carried out using naive CD4+ T cells sorted from blood. Subset of the sample: CD45RA+ positively selected. The source is a young man in good health.

The table lists this clone with a count of one. The CDR3 DNA sequence: TGTGCCAGCTCCCACGTGGACTCTGGAAACACCATATATTTT. Protein product: CASSHVDSGNTIYF. The chain joins TRBV18 to TRBJ1-3; D is undetermined. CDR1 is KGHSH, CDR2 LQKENI, per germline. The V end lost 6 bases, the J end lost 0 bases, and 9 bases lay between the germline ends. The CDR3 spans 14 residues.

The chain carries TRBV15 and TRBJ1-1, with TRBD1 matching over 9 bases. The CDR3 consists of 18 residues. The V and J ends lost 0 bases and 7 bases, in that order; junction bases with no gene match: 15. Germline V gene data show CDR1 as LNHNV and CDR2 as YYDKDF (reference sequence). CDR3 in amino acids: CATSRELAGTGKGYEAFF. For the CDR3, the DNA is TGTGCCACCAGCAGAGAACTGGCCGGGACAGGGAAAGGTTATGAAGCTTTCTTT.

V gene TRBV30 combines with J gene TRBJ1-2; D not resolved. V lost 1 base and J lost 4, with 13 bases in between. This CDR3 region has 14 residues. Germline CDR1 GTSNPN, CDR2 SVGIG (reference sequence). In DNA, the CDR3 is TGTGCCTGGAGTGACCGTGCGAAGTTCTATGGCTACACCTTC. Translation gives CAWSDRAKFYGYTF.

The chain uses TRBV5-4 and TRBJ1-2, with a possible D match to TRBD1 (5 bases). Per germline, CDR1 SGHNT and CDR2 YYREEE (reference sequence). This CDR3 region has 15 residues. Trimming removed 4 bases at V and 8 bases at J, with 21 bases between. CDR3 residues: CASSPKRDVLWGYTF. The CDR3 nucleotides are TGTGCCAGCAGCCCAAAGCGGGACGTCCTTTGGGGCTACACCTTC.

This clone appeared once. The chain joins TRBV11-2 to TRBJ1-1; weak D call: TRBD1 (5 bases). Germline values: CDR1 SGHAT, CDR2 FQNNGV. V lost 5 bases, J lost 11 bases, and 24 bases lay in between. The CDR3 extends over 15 amino acids. Here the CDR3 reads CASSPWRAGQIDAFF. The CDR3 DNA sequence: TGTGCCAGCAGCCCCTGGCGTGCAGGGCAGATTGACGCTTTCTTT.

The chain employs TRBV7-6 and TRBJ2-7, with 9 bases lining up with TRBD1. The trim removed 1 base at V and 7 bases at J, leaving 8 bases unmatched. Germline assignment: CDR1 SGHVS and CDR2 FNYEAQ. This CDR3 comprises 15 residues. The CDR3 loop is CASSLVRTGAGEQYF. DNA of the CDR3: TGTGCCAGCAGCTTAGTTAGGACAGGGGCGGGAGAGCAGTACTTC.

V usage is TRBV5-4 and J usage is TRBJ2-1, with D unclear. The CDR3 length is 16 residues. The germline gives CDR1 SGHNT, CDR2 YYREEE (reference sequence). Between the trimmed V and J ends, which lost 0 bases and 4 bases, there was a span of 14 bases. CDR3 amino acids: CASSLDPPNGYNEQFF. The CDR3 DNA sequence: TGTGCCAGCAGCTTGGACCCCCCGAACGGATACAATGAGCAGTTCTTC.

In DNA form, the CDR3 reads TGCAGCGCCCGGGACAGGGGGCCTTCAGATACGCAGTATTTT. It translates to CSARDRGPSDTQYF. V usage is TRBV29-1 and J usage is TRBJ2-3, with 12 bases fitting TRBD1. V was pared by 7 bases and J by 4 bases, with 6 bases of the junction left unmatched. Germline V gene lookup returns CDR1 SQVTM and CDR2 ANQGSEA. CDR3 size: 14 residues.

The chain combines TRBV27 with TRBJ2-5; D may match TRBD1 or TRBD2 (5 bases each). The CDR3 has 15 amino acids. Per the germline V gene, CDR1 is MNHEY and CDR2 is SMNVEV (reference sequence). Trimming took off 5 bases at V and 7 bases at J, with 20 bases between the two ends. The CDR3 protein is CASSVIGTKPGTQYF. In nucleotides, the CDR3 is TGTGCCAGCAGTGTAATAGGGACCAAACCTGGGACCCAGTACTTC.

The chain employs TRBV6-1 and TRBJ2-6; the D is unclear. The germline V gene encodes CDR1 MNHNS and CDR2 SASEGT. CDR3 length: 13 residues. Between the trimmed V and J ends, which lost 7 bases and 2 bases, there was a span of 6 bases. In DNA form, the CDR3 reads TGTGCCAGCACCTTCACTGGGGCCAACGTCCTGACTTTC. It yields the protein CASTFTGANVLTF.

The chain recombines TRBV6-7 with TRBJ1-6, with a possible D match to TRBD1 (5 bases). TRBV6-7 carries the ORF label, with uncertain function. V lost 5 bases to trimming and J lost 7 bases, with 18 bases between them. The CDR3 totals 16 residues. The CDR3 DNA is TGTGCCAGCAGTGACGAGGGGCGGGGGATCAATTCACCCCTCCACTTT. It codes for CASSDEGRGINSPLHF.

Concerning this clone itself: Other DNA variants within this sample encode the same CDR3. The V call is TRBV5-1, the J call TRBJ1-5; 9 nucleotides line up with TRBD1. V lost 0 bases and J lost 1; bases outside the gene matches: 2. Per germline, CDR1 SGHRS and CDR2 YFSETQ. The CDR3 consists of 16 residues. CDR3 residues: CASSLEGQGSNQPQHF. DNA of the CDR3: TGCGCCAGCAGCTTGGAGGGACAGGGAAGCAATCAGCCCCAGCATTTT. Full variable domain (remainder filled in from reference TRBV5-1 and TRBJ1-5): KAGVTQTPRYLIKTRGQQVTLSCSPISGHRSVSWYQQTPGQGLQFLFEYFSETQRNKGNFPGRFSGRQFSNSRSEMNVSTLELGDSALYLCASSLEGQGSNQPQHFGDGTRLSIL.

The chain joins TRBV29-1 to TRBJ2-7; a weak D match, TRBD2 (5 bases). Germline loops: CDR1 SQVTM, CDR2 ANQGSEA. The CDR3 sequence is 15 residues long. V lost 8 bases, J lost 3 bases, and 23 bases lay in between. The chain's CDR3 is CSLGRFNSGFYEQYF. CDR3 sequence (DNA): TGCAGCCTAGGCCGTTTCAACTCGGGGTTCTACGAGCAGTACTTC.

The chain carries TRBV27 and TRBJ2-7, with D hard to call. Germline-derived CDR1 and CDR2 are MNHEY and SMNVEV (reference sequence). CDR3 length: 14 amino acids. Deletions cut 8 bases from V and 0 bases from J, with 14 bases between. CDR3 DNA: TGTGCCAGCCCCCCGGAACAGAGCTCCTACGAGCAGTACTTC. Protein: CASPPEQSSYEQYF.